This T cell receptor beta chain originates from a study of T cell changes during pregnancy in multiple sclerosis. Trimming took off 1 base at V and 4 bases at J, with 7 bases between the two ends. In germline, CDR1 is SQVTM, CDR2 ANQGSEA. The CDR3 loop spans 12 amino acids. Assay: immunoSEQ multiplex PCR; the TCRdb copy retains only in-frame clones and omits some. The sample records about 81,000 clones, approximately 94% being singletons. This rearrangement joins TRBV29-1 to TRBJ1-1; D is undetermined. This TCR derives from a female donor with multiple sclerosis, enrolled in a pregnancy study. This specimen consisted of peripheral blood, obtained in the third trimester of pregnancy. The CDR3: CSVEGGFTEAFF. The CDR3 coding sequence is TGCAGCGTTGAAGGCGGGTTCACTGAAGCTTTCTTT.